These 17 T cell receptor beta chains share one sample of origin, sequenced in a study of cytomegalovirus exposure and HLA in healthy donors (dated by TCRdb to the late 2010s). The library was prepared using the immunoSEQ multiplex PCR assay. A mixture of 60 forward primers for TCR Vbeta segments and 13 reverse primers for TCR Jbeta segments was used in the multiplex PCR. Held by TCRdb, this immuneACCESS table contains in-frame sequences only and omits some clones. Under half of the omission traces to an unresolved V gene where checked; the cause of the rest is unknown. In this sample the table shows 130,000 to 150,000 clones, about 70% of which occur a single time. In total, the top ten clones hold around 4% of the sample. The sample was PBMCs. These receptor sequences come from a man in his 60s in good health and CMV-seronegative.

The chain uses TRBV7-3 and TRBJ1-1, with D maybe TRBD1 (6 bases). The germline V gene encodes CDR1 SGHTA and CDR2 FQGTGA. V was pared by 2 bases and J by 4 bases, with 11 bases between. This CDR3 contains 14 residues. The DNA for the CDR3 is TGTGCCAGCAGCTTAGGCTTGGGGGCCACTGAAGCTTTCTTT. This gives the protein CASSLGLGATEAFF. The full variable domain, rest sourced from reference TRBV7-3 and TRBJ1-1, is GAGVSQTPSNKVTEKGKYVELRCDPISGHTALYWYRQSLGQGPEFLIYFQGTGAADDSGLPNDRFFAVRPEGSVSTLKIQRTERGDSAVYLCASSLGLGATEAFFGQGTRLTVV.

CDR3 sequence reads: CASRYRDTFNEKLFF. CDR3 coding DNA: TGTGCCAGCAGGTACCGGGACACCTTTAATGAAAAACTGTTTTTT. The V call is TRBV4-2, the J call TRBJ1-4; D perhaps matches TRBD1 (6 bases). The germline V gene encodes CDR1 LGHNA and CDR2 YNFKEQ. V was trimmed by 6 bases and J by 4 bases, leaving 15 bases between them. CDR3 size: 15 residues.

The rearrangement joins TRBV6-6 to TRBJ1-4; 10 bases line up with TRBD1. Trimming took 4 bases from V and 6 from J; bases not matched to a gene: 5. CDR3 length equals 15 residues. Looked up from germline, CDR1 is MNHNY and CDR2 is SVGAGI (reference sequence). The chain's CDR3 is CASSSIGTGDEKLFF. CDR3 bases: TGTGCCAGCAGTTCAATAGGGACAGGGGATGAAAAACTGTTTTTT.

The V gene is TRBV27, the J gene TRBJ2-5, with a possible D match to TRBD2 (5 bases). The CDR3 loop spans 14 amino acids. Trimming stripped 7 bases from V and 4 bases from J, with 16 bases between. The germline V gene has CDR1 MNHEY and CDR2 SMNVEV (reference sequence). This CDR3 reads CASKLGGSGETQYF. The CDR3 DNA follows: TGTGCCAGCAAACTAGGAGGTTCGGGAGAGACCCAGTACTTC.

This clone was counted once. The gene calls are TRBV7-3 and TRBJ1-5; the D is unclear. The V and J ends lost 5 bases and 4 bases respectively, with 18 bases between them. The germline CDR1 and CDR2 sequences are SGHTA and FQGTGA. The CDR3 spans 16 residues. This CDR3 reads CASSPQRANGNQPQHF. CDR3 bases: TGTGCCAGCAGCCCCCAGCGGGCTAATGGTAATCAGCCCCAGCATTTT.

This clone has just one count. J is TRBJ2-5 and V is TRBV28; D is perhaps TRBD1 (6 bases). The CDR3 loop spans 15 amino acids. Germline lookup yields CDR1 MDHEN and CDR2 SYDVKM. Between the trimmed V and J ends, which lost 3 bases and 2 bases, there was a span of 13 bases. This chain's CDR3 is CASSLQGLEQETQYF. CDR3 sequence (DNA): TGTGCCAGCAGTTTGCAGGGGTTAGAACAAGAGACCCAGTACTTC.

The chain couples TRBV7-3 to TRBJ2-1, with 7 bases lining up with TRBD2. Germline V CDR1 and CDR2: SGHTA, FQGTGA. The CDR3 contains 16 residues. Germline trimming cut 1 base from V and 3 bases from J; bases unmatched to any gene: 6. Written as DNA, the CDR3 is TGTGCCAGCAGCTTAAAGGTTAGCGGGTTCTACAATGAGCAGTTCTTC. Translated: CASSLKVSGFYNEQFF.

This chain connects TRBV7-9 to TRBJ2-5; TRBD1 might be the D (5 bases). The J call may be mistaken, given a closer DNA end match to TRBJ2-7. The germline gives CDR1 SEHNR, CDR2 FQNEAQ (reference sequence). This CDR3 is 14 amino acids long. The DNA of the CDR3 is TGTGCCAGCAGCCAGGACACTTCTTCCTACGAGCAGTACTTC. Translation gives CASSQDTSSYEQYF.

The chain links TRBV7-2 to TRBJ2-2; 10 bases are a match to TRBD2. After removal of 3 bases from V and 7 bases from J, the junction contained 8 bases not matched to a gene. The CDR3 covers 16 residues. Germline lookup yields CDR1 SGHTA and CDR2 FQGNSA. The CDR3: CASSLTGTSEDGELFF. CDR3 sequence (DNA): TGTGCCAGCAGCTTGACCGGGACTAGCGAGGACGGGGAGCTGTTTTTT.

The chain couples TRBV4-2 to TRBJ2-7; 7 nucleotides agree with TRBD2. The CDR3 length is 16 residues. The trim removed 4 bases at V and 0 bases at J, leaving 9 bases unmatched. CDR1 LGHNA and CDR2 YNFKEQ come from the germline V gene. This chain's CDR3 is CASSRPAGLLSYEQYF. The CDR3 DNA reads as TGTGCCAGCAGCCGTCCAGCGGGACTTCTCTCCTACGAGCAGTACTTC.

This sequence joins TRBV6-6 and TRBJ1-1; D unresolved. Germline-derived CDR1 and CDR2 are MNHNY and SVGAGI (reference sequence). CDR3 size: 12 residues. Trimming stripped 6 bases from V and 2 bases from J, with 7 bases between. CDR3 sequence reads: CASSHINTEAFF. For the CDR3, the DNA is TGTGCCAGCAGCCACATAAACACTGAAGCTTTCTTT.

This sequence joins TRBV7-9 and TRBJ1-1; D gene unclear. The CDR3 consists of 15 residues. V lost 3 bases, J lost 0 bases, and 11 bases lay in between. Germline lookup yields CDR1 SEHNR and CDR2 FQNEAQ (reference sequence). CDR3 protein: CASSFSAQLNTEAFF. The CDR3 coding sequence is TGTGCCAGCAGCTTCTCGGCACAGTTGAACACTGAAGCTTTCTTT.

The V gene is TRBV21-1, the J gene TRBJ1-4; the table's D gene call, TRBD1, was not cross checked with the DNA. TRBV21-1 is flagged as a pseudogene. CDR3 size: 17 residues. CDR3 residues: CASSRDRDRGRGEKLFF. The CDR3 nucleotides read TGTGCCAGCAGCAGGGATCGTGACAGGGGGCGAGGGGAAAAACTGTTTTTT.

CDR3 residues: CASSVKTGDSPLHF. Written as DNA, the CDR3 is TGTGCCAGCAGCGTCAAGACAGGGGATTCACCCCTCCACTTT. V gene TRBV9 combines with J gene TRBJ1-6, with 8 positions matching TRBD1. Germline assignment: CDR1 SGDLS and CDR2 YYNGEE. J gave up 8 bases and V 2 bases, and 3 bases lay outside the gene matches. The CDR3 length is 14 residues.

This sequence joins TRBV27 and TRBJ1-2; 8 bases are shared with TRBD1. CDR1 is MNHEY and CDR2 is SMNVEV in the germline V gene (reference sequence). This CDR3 spans 15 amino acids. Trimming removed 6 bases from V and 0 bases from J; junction bases left unmatched: 6. This chain's CDR3 is CASSRQGTTNYGYTF. The CDR3 DNA is TGTGCCAGCAGCAGACAGGGGACCACTAACTATGGCTACACCTTC.

The chain has TRBV5-1 and TRBJ2-2; 7 positions agree with TRBD1. The length of the CDR3 is 16 residues. With V trimmed by 3 bases and J by 8 bases, 13 bases remained unmatched. Germline CDR1 SGHRS, CDR2 YFSETQ. CDR3 in amino acids: CASSSGQDFGMGELFF. CDR3 nucleotides: TGCGCCAGCAGCTCCGGACAGGATTTTGGTATGGGGGAGCTGTTTTTT. Combining the CDR3 with reference TRBV5-1 and TRBJ2-2 gives the whole variable domain KAGVTQTPRYLIKTRGQQVTLSCSPISGHRSVSWYQQTPGQGLQFLFEYFSETQRNKGNFPGRFSGRQFSNSRSEMNVSTLELGDSALYLCASSSGQDFGMGELFFGEGSRLTVL.

The chain is built from TRBV19 and TRBJ2-7, with 7 bases lining up with TRBD1. V lost 3 bases to trimming and J lost 1 base; unmatched junction nucleotides: 9. In germline, CDR1 is LNHDA, CDR2 SQIVND (reference sequence). The CDR3 runs 16 residues. CDR3 sequence: CASSISSGQRSYEQYF. The DNA for the CDR3 is TGTGCCAGTAGTATTTCTTCGGGACAGAGATCCTACGAGCAGTACTTC.